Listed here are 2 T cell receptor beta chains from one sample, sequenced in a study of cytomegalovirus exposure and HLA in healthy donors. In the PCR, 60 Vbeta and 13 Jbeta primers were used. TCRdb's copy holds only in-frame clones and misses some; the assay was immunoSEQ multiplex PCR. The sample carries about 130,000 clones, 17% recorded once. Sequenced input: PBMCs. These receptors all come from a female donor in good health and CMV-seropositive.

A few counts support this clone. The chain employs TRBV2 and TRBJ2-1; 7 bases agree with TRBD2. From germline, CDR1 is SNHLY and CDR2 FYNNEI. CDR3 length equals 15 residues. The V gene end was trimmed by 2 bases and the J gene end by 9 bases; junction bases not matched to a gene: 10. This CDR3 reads CASSEFAGSGGEQFF. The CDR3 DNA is TGTGCCAGCAGTGAATTCGCGGGATCGGGGGGTGAGCAGTTCTTC.

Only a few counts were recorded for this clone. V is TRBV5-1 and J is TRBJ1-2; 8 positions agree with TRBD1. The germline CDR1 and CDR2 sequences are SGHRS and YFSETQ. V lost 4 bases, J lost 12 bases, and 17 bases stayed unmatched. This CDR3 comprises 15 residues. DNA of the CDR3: TGCGCCAGCAGCAGAGGAACGGACAGGGTACCTCCTCACACCTTC. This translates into CASSRGTDRVPPHTF.